This T cell receptor (beta chain) was captured in a study of blood T cell repertoires in COVID-19. About the research overall: Donors in the United States, Italy and Spain gave samples during acute or convalescent COVID-19.

In the authors' methods: Cell counts per sample came from amplifying reference gene primers. The data were produced by immunoSEQ multiplex PCR, yet TCRdb's version contains in-frame clones alone and is incomplete. V and J calls and clone size are given by that table; D and trimming were obtained from the DNA. The sample has around 97,000 clones; about 89% are singletons. This clone was observed a few times. V lost 3 bases, J lost 6 bases, and 15 bases lay in between. CDR3 size: 14 residues. Germline assignment: CDR1 SGDLS and CDR2 YYNGEE. The clonotype was recovered from a woman aged 60-75 years with acute or convalescent COVID-19. V usage is TRBV9 and J usage is TRBJ1-2; no clear D. Specimen: peripheral blood. CDR3 DNA: TGTGCCAGCAGCGGGCGAAACAGTGTGGATGGCTACACCTTC. Its protein product is CASSGRNSVDGYTF.